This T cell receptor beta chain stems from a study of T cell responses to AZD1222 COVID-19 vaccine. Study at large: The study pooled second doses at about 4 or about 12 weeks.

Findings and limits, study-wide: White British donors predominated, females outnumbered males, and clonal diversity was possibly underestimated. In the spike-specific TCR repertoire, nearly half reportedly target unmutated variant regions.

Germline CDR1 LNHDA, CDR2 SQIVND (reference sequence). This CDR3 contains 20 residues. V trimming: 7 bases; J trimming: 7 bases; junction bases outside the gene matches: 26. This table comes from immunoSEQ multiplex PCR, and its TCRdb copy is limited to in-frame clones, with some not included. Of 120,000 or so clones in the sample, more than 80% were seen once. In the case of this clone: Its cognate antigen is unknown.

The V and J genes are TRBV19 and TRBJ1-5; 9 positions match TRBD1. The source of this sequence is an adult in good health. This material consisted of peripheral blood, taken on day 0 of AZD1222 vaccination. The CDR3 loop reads CASTPIPGQGWLRTRQPQHF. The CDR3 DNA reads TGTGCCAGTACCCCAATCCCGGGACAGGGCTGGCTAAGGACGCGACAGCCCCAGCATTTT.